This record looks at one TCR beta chain sequence and its context. Single viable CD3+CD4+CD8-CD45RO+ cells were sorted as the memory CD4+ T cells. The sample originates from a study of memory CD4+ T cells and cytomegalovirus serostatus. Data came from immunoSEQ multiplex PCR; TCRdb stores just in-frame clones and leaves some out. Of about 40,000 clones in the sample, over 70% were seen once. Germline CDR1 is MDHEN and CDR2 is SYDVKM. This CDR3 has 15 amino acids. The V and J ends lost 3 bases and 9 bases, in that order; junction bases with no gene match: 11. Sequencing was performed on memory CD4+ T cells from blood. The chain uses TRBV28 and TRBJ2-1, with 7 bases lining up with TRBD1. This receptor was taken from an adult in good health and CMV-seronegative. The CDR3 DNA reads TGTGCCAGCAGTTTCCGAACCATTAGGGGGCCTGAGCAGTTCTTC. This sequence encodes CASSFRTIRGPEQFF.